Below, one TCR beta chain is given with its context. Its antigen is undetermined. Repertoires were generated with immunoSEQ multiplex PCR, while TCRdb's copy carries only in-frame clones and drops some. The table includes 100,000 or so clones, 88% detected once. Germline V gene lookup returns CDR1 SGHDN and CDR2 FVKESK. This CDR3 spans 12 amino acids. Trimming left V 4 bases short and J 4 bases short, with 7 bases between. The entry originates in a study of T cell responses to AZD1222 COVID-19 vaccine. General study results and limits: Only a handful of AZD1222 recipients, several in all, had baseline seropositivity. Receipt of two AZD1222 doses was followed by a rise in Spike-specific TCR breadth and depth.

The rearrangement links TRBV14 to TRBJ1-2; tentatively, D is TRBD1 (5 bases). This clonotype originated in an adult in good health. The material sequenced was peripheral blood, taken on day 0 of AZD1222 vaccination. CDR3 sequence (DNA): TGTGCCAGCAGCCCGGGGGGCTATGGCTACACCTTC. This codes for CASSPGGYGYTF.